A selection of T cell receptor beta chains follows, all from one sample in a study of T cell changes during pregnancy in multiple sclerosis. Assay: immunoSEQ multiplex PCR; the TCRdb copy retains only in-frame clones and omits some. Of tens of thousands of clones in the sample, 85% to 90% were seen once. The input for sequencing was CD4+ T cells from peripheral blood mononuclear cells, taken in the first trimester of pregnancy. All receptors derive from a female donor with multiple sclerosis, enrolled in a pregnancy study. CDR3s include the opening cysteine and the closing phenylalanine or tryptophan.

v_gene	len	CDR3aa
TRBV18	15	CASSLSRTGPEKLFF
TRBV11-2	16	CASTNSGRARTGELFF
TRBV7-6	16	CASSPRLRGGSYEQYF
TRBV6-4	21	CASSDPYRDRVFAGPDQPQHF
TRBV11-2	15	CASSRLAGKTGELFF
TRBV27	14	CASSLRQTYNEQFF
TRBV29-1	13	CSVSTGTNYGYTF
TRBV30	12	CAWSRSNQPQHF
TRBV7-2	13	CASSLPRDTEAFF
TRBV18	18	CASSPYRQGTNNNEKLFF
TRBV19	15	CASSPLTGGYEKLFF
TRBV7-2	17	CASSSGGRLSGANVLTF
TRBV19	15	CASSIGNRGMETQYF
TRBV5-4	15	CASSFTGGSKNIQYF
TRBV5-1	14	CASSLAAGNTEAFF
TRBV4-1	14	CASSQVDERETQYF
TRBV6-1	15	CASSPRQGTNEKLFF
TRBV10-2	14	CASSRGSRGDTQYF
TRBV5-1	14	CASSTGGGAETQYF
TRBV27	17	CASNGLGTSGKRGELFF
TRBV5-1	16	CASRPQGFLLTGELFF
TRBV6-5	13	CASRVVGSTEAFF
TRBV19	19	CASSIKGLAGGQGTGELFF
TRBV5-1	16	CASSPGGWVAQETQYF
TRBV6-1	14	CASRRTAIEYGYTF
TRBV20-1	11	CSAPRGTEAFF
TRBV28	13	CASSGLLAGGYTF
TRBV4-2	18	CASSQVVRGGRGANVLTF
TRBV5-5	17	CASSLGPTEGSNYGYTF
TRBV4-2	17	CASSPTGQVFTKNIQYF
TRBV9	18	CASSLEPVLAGATGELFF
TRBV7-8	15	CASSVDRVLTGELFF
TRBV5-1	17	CASSLGAGAGSYNEQFF
TRBV5-1	16	CASSLPTGTVGNTIYF
TRBV11-2	14	CASSPDRDRGEQYF
TRBV5-1	13	CASSWDPRGGYTF
TRBV29-1	14	CSVEGLAGQETQYF
TRBV5-1	16	CASSQTPGATNTEAFF
TRBV6-5	15	CASSPLQGSGNTIYF
TRBV7-6	17	CASSLGGLSGSWVEQFF
TRBV15	14	CATSKTGEGGELFF
TRBV27	13	CASSWPGGTEAFF
TRBV27	13	CASSFNPSGGYTF
TRBV2	12	CASRTGKNEQYF
TRBV14	15	CASSRGGAGNQPQHF